These 17 T cell receptor beta chains share one sample of origin, sequenced in a study of radiotherapy plus CTLA-4 blockade in lung cancer. Measured with immunoSEQ multiplex PCR; TCRdb has only the in-frame clones, and not every one. The top ten hold roughly 10% of the sample, which has about 68,000 clones, around 80% seen once. This specimen was peripheral blood, taken from a patient treated with radiotherapy plus ipilimumab. Receptors originate from a human donor with non-small cell lung cancer who had a complete response to radiotherapy plus ipilimumab.

This chain joins TRBV10-1 and TRBJ1-5; 7 bases align to TRBD1. Trimming cost V 5 bases and J 4 bases; bases outside gene matches: 2. Germline CDR1 and CDR2: WNHNN and SYGVQD (reference sequence). The CDR3 is 13 residues long. Here the CDR3 reads CASSQTGNQPQHF. The CDR3 region has the DNA TGCGCCAGCAGTCAGACAGGGAATCAGCCCCAGCATTTT.

The chain employs TRBV9 and TRBJ2-7; unclear D gene. The germline V and J ends were trimmed by 0 bases and 6 bases, with 10 bases remaining between them. The CDR3 contains 13 residues. The germline gives CDR1 SGDLS, CDR2 YYNGEE. In nucleotides, the CDR3 is TGTGCCAGCAGCGTAGTCCAGGATGGCGAGCAGTACTTC. Its protein is CASSVVQDGEQYF.

CDR3 residues: CASSQDLETPTVHF. CDR3 in DNA: TGCGCCAGCAGCCAAGATCTTGAGACGCCCACCGTCCACTTT. The chain carries TRBV4-3 and TRBJ1-6; D is uncertain. This CDR3 is built from 14 residues. Trimming removed 0 bases from V and 17 bases from J, with 17 bases in between. Germline assignment: CDR1 LGHNA and CDR2 YSLEER.

The rearrangement joins TRBV6-5 to TRBJ1-2; D is perhaps TRBD1 (5 bases). There are 14 residues in the CDR3. The V end was cut by 0 bases, the J end by 7 bases, with 12 bases between. Per germline, CDR1 MNHEY and CDR2 SVGAGI. The CDR3 reads CASSYSGQASGYTF. The CDR3 DNA is TGTGCCAGCAGTTACTCGGGGCAGGCGAGTGGCTACACCTTC.

CDR3 nucleotides: TGTGCCAGCAGCTCCTCCAGGAGGGTCGCTTTCTTT. Translation: CASSSSRRVAFF. The rearrangement joins TRBV11-2 to TRBJ1-1; D gene unclear. The length of the CDR3 is 12 residues. Between the trimmed V and J ends, which lost 4 bases and 11 bases, there was a span of 14 bases. CDR1 and CDR2 from the germline V gene are SGHAT and FQNNGV. Based on the CDR3 plus reference TRBV11-2 and TRBJ1-1, the full variable domain is EAGVAQSPRYKIIEKRQSVAFWCNPISGHATLYWYQQILGQGPKLLIQFQNNGVVDDSQLPKDRFSAERLKGVDSTLKIQPAKLEDSAVYLCASSSSRRVAFFGQGTRLTVV.

The chain couples TRBV10-3 to TRBJ1-2; a weak D match, TRBD1 (6 bases). The CDR3 sequence is 15 residues long. V gave up 7 bases and J gave up 5 bases, with 20 bases separating them. Per germline, CDR1 ENHRY and CDR2 SYGVKD. CDR3 coding DNA: TGTGCCATCAAGGGCTCAGACAGGAGGGATTATGGCTACACCTTC. This encodes CAIKGSDRRDYGYTF.

The chain recombines TRBV7-9 with TRBJ2-3; 10 bases fit TRBD2. The CDR3 consists of 18 residues. J lost 2 bases, V lost 5 bases, and 13 bases had no gene match. Germline CDR1 and CDR2: SEHNR and FQNEAQ (reference sequence). CDR3 DNA sequence: TGTGCCAGCAGCCCAGGAAATCTAGCGGGGGCGTCCACAGATACGCAGTATTTT. Encoded protein: CASSPGNLAGASTDTQYF.

The chain has TRBV10-3 and TRBJ2-5; the D gene could be TRBD1 or TRBD2 (5 bases each). The CDR3 runs 14 residues. The V gene lost 0 bases and the J gene lost 4 bases, with 9 bases spanning the gap. Germline V CDR1 and CDR2: ENHRY, SYGVKD. The chain's CDR3 is CAISESGPGETQYF. CDR3 coding DNA: TGTGCCATCAGTGAGTCGGGACCGGGAGAGACCCAGTACTTC.

The chain recombines TRBV18 with TRBJ2-7; maybe TRBD1 (6 bases). V was shortened by 5 bases and J by 1 base, with 12 bases between the two germline ends. Per germline, CDR1 KGHSH and CDR2 LQKENI. The CDR3 covers 14 residues. The CDR3 reads CASSGMTGSYEQYV. The CDR3 DNA reads as TGTGCCAGCTCAGGTATGACAGGTTCCTACGAGCAGTACGTC.

About this clone: Mismatch with germline at one junction end may stem from a read error. The rearrangement links TRBV10-3 to TRBJ2-1; 7 bases fit TRBD2. This CDR3 contains 16 residues. Germline V gene lookup returns CDR1 ENHRY and CDR2 SYGVKD. In DNA, the CDR3 is TGTGCCATCAGTGAGCCCGGGGGTGGGGACTACAATAAGCAGTTCTTC. Translation: CAISEPGGGDYNKQFF.

The rearrangement links TRBV11-2 to TRBJ1-1; TRBD1 matches at 7 bases. Germline lookup yields CDR1 SGHAT and CDR2 FQNNGV. The CDR3 is made up of 12 amino acids. The V and J ends lost 4 bases and 5 bases, in that order; junction bases with no gene match: 1. In nucleotides, the CDR3 is TGTGCCAGCAGCTCGGACAGGACTGAAGCTTTCTTT. Translated: CASSSDRTEAFF.

The chain links TRBV2 to TRBJ2-1, with 7 bases lining up with TRBD2. The CDR3 has 14 amino acids. V gave up 8 bases and J gave up 2 bases; unmatched junction bases: 6. Per germline, CDR1 SNHLY and CDR2 FYNNEI. The CDR3 reads CASSSGVAYNEQFF. The DNA of the CDR3 is TGTGCCAGCTCCAGCGGGGTCGCCTACAATGAGCAGTTCTTC.

This chain connects TRBV14 to TRBJ1-2; D remains ambiguous. This CDR3 spans 15 amino acids. Germline loops: CDR1 SGHDN, CDR2 FVKESK. Trimming removed 0 bases from V and 0 bases from J, with 8 bases in between. The CDR3, as DNA: TGTGCCAGCAGCCAAGATCGTTCCTCTAACTATGGCTACACCTTC. Translating gives CASSQDRSSNYGYTF.

This clone was observed a few times. This chain links TRBV6-1 with TRBJ1-1; possible D gene TRBD1, 6 bases. The V end lost 6 bases, the J end lost 5 bases, and 13 bases lay between the germline ends. Germline CDR1 reads MNHNS; CDR2 reads SASEGT. CDR3 length equals 13 residues. The DNA for the CDR3 is TGTGCCAGCAGCCTACAGGGAGAGACTGAAGCTTTCTTT. Protein product: CASSLQGETEAFF.

This clone was detected only once. The V and J genes are TRBV18 and TRBJ2-2, with D perhaps given as TRBD1 or TRBD2 (5 bases each). The CDR3 is 16 amino acids. Germline V lookup: CDR1 KGHSH, CDR2 LQKENI. The germline V and J ends were trimmed by 2 bases and 4 bases, with 14 bases remaining between them. The CDR3 reads CASSPEGYRSTGELFF. The CDR3, as DNA: TGTGCCAGCTCACCAGAGGGGTATCGGTCCACCGGGGAGCTGTTTTTT. The entire variable domain, with the rest obtained from reference TRBV18 and TRBJ2-2, is as follows: NAGVMQNPRHLVRRRGQEARLRCSPMKGHSHVYWYRQLPEEGLKFMVYLQKENIIDESGMPKERFSAEFPKEGPSILRIQQVVRGDSAAYFCASSPEGYRSTGELFFGEGSRLTVL.

The chain uses TRBV9 and TRBJ1-1; no reliable D call. The CDR3 contains 13 residues. Trimming took 2 bases from V and 2 from J, leaving 7 bases between them. Germline CDR1 is SGDLS and CDR2 is YYNGEE. In DNA, the CDR3 is TGTGCCAGCAGCGTTCAAGGCAACACTGAAGCTTTCTTT. This codes for CASSVQGNTEAFF.

The chain links TRBV6-5 to TRBJ2-7, with TRBD1 identical over 8 bases. The germline CDR1 and CDR2 sequences are MNHEY and SVGAGI. Trimming cost V 6 bases and J 6 bases; bases outside gene matches: 10. This CDR3 region has 14 residues. The CDR3 DNA reads TGTGCCAGCAGCCGCCAGGGGGCGCGAAGCGAGCAGTACTTC. Its protein is CASSRQGARSEQYF.